This T cell receptor beta chain was recorded in a study of shared clonotypes between healthy human individuals. The V segment lost 1 base and the J segment 3 bases; nucleotides outside the gene matches: 3. This CDR3 comprises 14 residues. The germline V gene encodes CDR1 GTSNPN and CDR2 SVGIG (reference sequence). The test was conducted at deep level. Here immunoSEQ multiplex PCR was the method, and the copy in TCRdb shows in-frame clones only, minus some. The sample has about 490,000 clones; roughly 85% are singletons. The TCR comes from a woman aged 40 to 50 in good health. Some clones in this sample may be carry-over from other donors' samples. V gene TRBV30 combines with J gene TRBJ2-7, with TRBD2 identical over 10 bases. Sequencing was carried out using PBMCs. The CDR3 loop reads CAWSESSGSYEQYF. The CDR3 region has the DNA TGTGCCTGGAGTGAATCTAGCGGGAGCTACGAGCAGTACTTC.